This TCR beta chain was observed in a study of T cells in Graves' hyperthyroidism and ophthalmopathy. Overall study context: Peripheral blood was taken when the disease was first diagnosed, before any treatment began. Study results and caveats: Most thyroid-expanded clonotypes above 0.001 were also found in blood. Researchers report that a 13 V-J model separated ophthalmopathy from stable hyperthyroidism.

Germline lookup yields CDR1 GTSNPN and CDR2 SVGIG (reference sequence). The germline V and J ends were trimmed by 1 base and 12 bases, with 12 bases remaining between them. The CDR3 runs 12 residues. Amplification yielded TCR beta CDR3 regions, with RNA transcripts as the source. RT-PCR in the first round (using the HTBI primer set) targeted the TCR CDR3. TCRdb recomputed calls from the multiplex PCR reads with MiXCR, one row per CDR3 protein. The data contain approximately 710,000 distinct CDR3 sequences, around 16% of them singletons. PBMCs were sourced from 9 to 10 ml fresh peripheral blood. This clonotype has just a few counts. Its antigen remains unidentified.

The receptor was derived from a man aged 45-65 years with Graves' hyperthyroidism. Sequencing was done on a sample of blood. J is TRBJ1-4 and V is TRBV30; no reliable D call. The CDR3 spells CAWSALNSQLFF. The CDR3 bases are TGTGCCTGGAGTGCCCTAAACTCGCAACTGTTTTTT.